These 8 T cell receptor beta chains share one sample of origin, sequenced in a study of early T cells in non-severe SARS-CoV-2 infection. TCRdb called the 5' RACE reads again in MiXCR, with one record for every CDR3 protein. The table shows around 19,000 distinct CDR3 sequences, with 4.5% to 6.5% occurring only once. The source material was whole blood. Source of these receptors: an adult who was a healthcare worker with PCR-confirmed SARS-CoV-2 infection or an uninfected control (not recorded which).

This clonotype was counted ten times or more. The gene calls are TRBV20-1 and TRBJ1-5; no reliable D call. The length of the CDR3 is 13 residues. Germline assignment: CDR1 DFQATT and CDR2 SNEGSKA (reference sequence). The V end lost 0 bases, the J end lost 5 bases, and 8 bases lay between the germline ends. The CDR3 reads CSAREQPHQPQHF. DNA of the CDR3: TGCAGTGCTAGAGAACAGCCCCATCAGCCCCAGCATTTT.

In its sample, this clonotype was seen many times. This sequence joins TRBV11-3 and TRBJ1-2; 7 bases are shared with TRBD1. The germline gives CDR1 SGHNT, CDR2 YENEEA. J was trimmed by 4 bases and V by 1 base; bases with no gene match: 18. CDR3 length equals 19 residues. CDR3 sequence: CASSLALRTGVMDGYGYTF. The CDR3 DNA reads TGTGCCAGCAGCTTAGCCCTCAGGACAGGAGTCATGGACGGCTATGGCTACACCTTC.

There are many counts of this clonotype. This chain links TRBV28 with TRBJ2-7; 8 nucleotides match TRBD2. Germline CDR1 and CDR2: MDHEN and SYDVKM. The junction had 11 bases not matched to a gene; V was cut back by 7 bases and J by 6 bases. The CDR3 loop spans 14 amino acids. The chain's CDR3 is CASNGGTSRSEQYF. The CDR3, as DNA: TGTGCCAGCAATGGGGGGACTAGTCGATCCGAGCAGTACTTC.

This clonotype was observed at least ten times. The chain is built from TRBV3-1 and TRBJ2-2; D unresolved. V shed 4 bases and J shed 4 bases, with 16 bases lying between them. The CDR3 covers 16 residues. Germline V gene data show CDR1 as LGHDT and CDR2 as YNNKEL (reference sequence). The CDR3 coding sequence is TGTGCCAGCAGCCGAAGAGGTCGTTTGAGCACCGGGGAGCTGTTTTTT. Protein sequence: CASSRRGRLSTGELFF.

This clonotype was detected many times. The rearrangement uses TRBV29-1 and TRBJ1-5; maybe TRBD1 (6 bases). The V gene's germline CDR1 is SQVTM and CDR2 ANQGSEA. This CDR3 spans 13 amino acids. Trimming took 4 bases from V and 4 from J, leaving 11 bases between them. CDR3 sequence: CSVATGSNQPQHF. The CDR3 DNA reads as TGCAGCGTTGCTACAGGGTCTAATCAGCCCCAGCATTTT.

Many counts were recorded for this clonotype. This chain joins TRBV3-1 and TRBJ1-1; 9 bases align to TRBD1. CDR3 length: 18 amino acids. The V segment lost 4 bases and the J segment 6 bases; nucleotides outside the gene matches: 18. Germline V gives CDR1 LGHDT, CDR2 YNNKEL (reference sequence). The DNA of the CDR3 is TGTGCCAGCAGCCGACGCGCGGGACAGGGAGGGGTGAGCGCTGAAGCTTTCTTT. It codes for CASSRRAGQGGVSAEAFF.

The table lists this clonotype with many counts. V gene TRBV24-1 combines with J gene TRBJ2-3, with 10 bases lining up with TRBD1. The CDR3 extends over 18 amino acids. Trimming at V came to 3 bases and at J to 5 bases, leaving 13 bases not matched to a gene. The V gene's germline CDR1 is KGHDR and CDR2 SFDVKD. CDR3 DNA: TGTGCCACCAGTGATAAGTCGCCCGGACAGGGGGTTAAAGATACGCAGTATTTT. Its protein product is CATSDKSPGQGVKDTQYF.

This clonotype was seen at least ten times. The chain carries TRBV5-1 and TRBJ2-7; D call uncertain. This CDR3 is 14 amino acids long. The germline V and J ends were trimmed by 7 bases and 1 base, with 15 bases remaining between them. Looked up from germline, CDR1 is SGHRS and CDR2 is YFSETQ. CDR3 in amino acids: CASSLYQRSYEQYF. In DNA, the CDR3 is TGCGCCAGCTCTCTCTACCAGAGATCCTACGAGCAGTACTTC.